These 5 T cell receptor beta chains originate from one sample sequenced in a study of blood T cell repertoires in COVID-19. Libraries were prepared by immunoSEQ multiplex PCR; TCRdb keeps only in-frame clonotypes and omits some of them. The sample carries around 380,000 clones, more than 75% recorded once. Sequencing was performed on peripheral blood. These receptors all come from a human donor with acute or convalescent COVID-19. The donor label of this sample is uncertain.

CDR3 residues: CASTGQRYGYTF. In DNA form, the CDR3 reads TGTGCCAGCACGGGACAGAGGTATGGCTACACCTTC. The rearrangement uses TRBV28 and TRBJ1-2, with 7 bases that match TRBD1. V lost 7 bases, J lost 5 bases, and 4 bases stayed unmatched. Germline V lookup: CDR1 MDHEN, CDR2 SYDVKM. This CDR3 spans 12 amino acids.

The rearrangement uses TRBV3-1 (or the pseudogene TRBV3-2) and TRBJ1-2, with D tentatively TRBD1 (5 bases). This CDR3 contains 14 residues. With 5 bases removed from V and 0 bases from J, the gap between germline ends came to 10 bases. CDR1 is LGHDT, CDR2 YNNKEL, per germline (reference sequence). The DNA of the CDR3 is TGTGCCAGCAGCGATAGGGGTTCTAACTATGGCTACACCTTC. Its translation: CASSDRGSNYGYTF.

The rearrangement uses TRBV6-5 and TRBJ2-7, with D perhaps TRBD2 (5 bases). Germline V gene sequence: CDR1 MNHEY, CDR2 SVGAGI. The CDR3 loop spans 14 amino acids. Trimming shortened V by 5 bases and J by 6 bases, and 17 bases separated the two germline ends. CDR3 sequence (DNA): TGTGCCAGCAGTCGGGGTATCGGAGTAGCCGAGCAGTACTTC. Protein product: CASSRGIGVAEQYF.

The chain has TRBV7-6 and TRBJ1-2; weak D call: TRBD1 (5 bases). The germline gives CDR1 SGHVS, CDR2 FNYEAQ. The CDR3 has 14 residues. V was cut by 8 bases and J by 10 bases, with 23 bases left in between. In nucleotides, the CDR3 is TGTGCCAGCGGACTAGATGGGACCGTTATCGACTACACCTTC. It yields the protein CASGLDGTVIDYTF.

V gene TRBV12-3 or TRBV12-4 combines with J gene TRBJ2-1; 7 bases are a match to TRBD1. The CDR3 spans 13 residues. Trimming took 6 bases from V and 5 from J; bases not matched to a gene: 4. In DNA, the CDR3 is TGTGCCAGCAGACGGGACAGCCACAATGAGCAGTTCTTC. Translating it yields CASRRDSHNEQFF.